The 22 T cell receptor beta chains in this list originate from one sample, sequenced in a study of neoadjuvant anti-PD-1 for oral cavity cancer. Time point in this sample: after neoadjuvant nivolumab, at surgical resection. Sequencing used immunoSEQ multiplex PCR; TCRdb keeps in-frame clones, though not all of them. The sample yields some 61,000 clones, 85% seen once. The sequencing here drew on PBMCs, taken after nivolumab (anti-PD-1) treatment. The receptors were sampled from a person aged 40-85 years with oral cavity squamous cell carcinoma.

This rearrangement joins TRBV28 to TRBJ2-7, with D hard to call. This CDR3 is built from 12 residues. Germline CDR1 is MDHEN and CDR2 is SYDVKM. V lost 4 bases and J 2 bases, leaving 6 bases between the germline ends. This CDR3 reads CASSSSPYEQYF. DNA of the CDR3: TGTGCCAGCAGTTCCTCGCCCTACGAGCAGTACTTC.

The chain has TRBV11-1 and TRBJ2-2; the match to TRBD2 covers 14 bases. There are 16 residues in the CDR3. Per germline, CDR1 SGHAT and CDR2 FQDESV (reference sequence). J gave up 5 bases and V 8 bases, and 7 bases lay outside the gene matches. In nucleotides, the CDR3 is TGTGCCAGCCTGCCGGGACTAGCGGGAGCGACCGGGGAGCTGTTTTTT. This gives the protein CASLPGLAGATGELFF.

For this clone: This specimen includes other DNA sequences encoding the same CDR3. The chain has TRBV5-1 and TRBJ2-6; D uncertain. The germline CDR1 and CDR2 sequences are SGHRS and YFSETQ. The CDR3 runs to 15 residues. The V end was cut by 0 bases, the J end by 1 base, with 5 bases between. The CDR3 here is CASSLGGSGANVLTF. CDR3 nucleotide sequence: TGCGCCAGCAGCTTGGGTGGGTCTGGGGCCAACGTCCTGACTTTC.

The chain is built from TRBV30 and TRBJ2-1; 10 nucleotides line up with TRBD2. The V and J ends lost 1 base and 10 bases, in that order; junction bases with no gene match: 10. From germline, CDR1 is GTSNPN and CDR2 SVGIG (reference sequence). This CDR3 spans 15 amino acids. CDR3 residues: CAWSEAASGSREQFF. The CDR3 nucleotides are TGTGCCTGGAGTGAGGCGGCTAGCGGGAGCAGGGAGCAGTTCTTC.

The chain links TRBV7-9 to TRBJ2-1; 14 nucleotides agree with TRBD2. V gave up 5 bases and J gave up 6 bases; unmatched junction bases: 6. The CDR3 is 16 amino acids. Germline CDR1 and CDR2: SEHNR and FQNEAQ (reference sequence). The CDR3 spells CASSTGLAGGGNEQFF. DNA for the CDR3: TGTGCCAGCAGCACAGGACTAGCGGGAGGTGGCAATGAGCAGTTCTTC.

The chain uses TRBV5-1 and TRBJ2-7; the D is unclear. CDR3 length equals 13 residues. V lost 0 bases and J lost 1, with 5 bases in between. The germline V gene encodes CDR1 SGHRS and CDR2 YFSETQ. The CDR3 region is CASSLAPSYEQYF. The CDR3 DNA follows: TGCGCCAGCAGCTTGGCGCCGTCCTACGAGCAGTACTTC.

The chain uses TRBV5-1 and TRBJ2-1; tentative D call: TRBD2 (6 bases). CDR1 is SGHRS and CDR2 is YFSETQ in the germline V gene. The CDR3 covers 15 residues. The V gene lost 3 bases and the J gene lost 4 bases, with 14 bases spanning the gap. The DNA for the CDR3 is TGCGCCAGCAGCTCGGAGGGCCCGGGGTACAATGAGCAGTTCTTC. Protein product: CASSSEGPGYNEQFF.

This clone is a singleton in its sample. The chain links TRBV5-1 to TRBJ2-1, with D perhaps matching TRBD1 or TRBD2 (5 bases each). Germline V CDR1 and CDR2: SGHRS, YFSETQ. V shed 0 bases and J shed 9 bases, with 13 bases lying between them. The CDR3 contains 14 residues. The CDR3 spells CASSLGGVMVEQFF. CDR3 sequence (DNA): TGCGCCAGCAGCTTGGGAGGGGTCATGGTTGAGCAGTTCTTC.

The rearrangement joins TRBV27 to TRBJ2-1; D may correspond to TRBD1 or TRBD2 (6 bases each). V dropped 2 bases and J dropped 5 bases, with 13 bases sitting between them. The V gene's germline CDR1 is MNHEY and CDR2 SMNVEV (reference sequence). The CDR3 runs to 15 residues. The CDR3 sequence: CASSLVRGGDNEQFF. The CDR3 nucleotides read TGTGCCAGCAGTTTAGTCAGGGGAGGAGACAATGAGCAGTTCTTC.

This chain connects TRBV29-1 to TRBJ2-1; 9 bases match TRBD2. CDR1 SQVTM and CDR2 ANQGSEA come from the germline V gene. The CDR3 runs 17 residues. The junction had 10 bases not matched to a gene; V was cut back by 3 bases and J by 1 base. The CDR3 DNA reads as TGCAGCGTTGATATTAGCGGGAGCCGGGTTTCCTACAATGAGCAGTTCTTC. Amino acids: CSVDISGSRVSYNEQFF.

This clone was observed a single time. The CDR3 coding sequence is TGTGCCAGCAGCTATCCCCAGGGGTACACTGAAGCTTTCTTT. This translates into CASSYPQGYTEAFF. V is TRBV5-5 and J is TRBJ1-1, with TRBD1 as a possible D gene (6 bases). Germline-derived CDR1 and CDR2 are SGHKS and YYEKEE (reference sequence). V was shortened by 3 bases and J by 3 bases, with 12 bases between the two germline ends. The CDR3 extends over 14 amino acids.

This clone appeared a few times. The V gene is TRBV29-1, the J gene TRBJ2-7, with TRBD1 matching over 8 bases. CDR1 SQVTM and CDR2 ANQGSEA come from the germline V gene. The CDR3 has 15 residues. With V trimmed by 4 bases and J by 0 bases, 8 bases remained unmatched. CDR3 in DNA: TGCAGCGTTGTAGGACAGGGATGGCCCTCCTACGAGCAGTACTTC. This translates into CSVVGQGWPSYEQYF.

The V and J genes are TRBV27 and TRBJ1-1; D is ambiguous. Per germline, CDR1 MNHEY and CDR2 SMNVEV (reference sequence). The length of the CDR3 is 13 residues. Between the trimmed V and J ends, which lost 4 bases and 7 bases, there was a span of 13 bases. The CDR3 DNA sequence: TGTGCCAGCAGTTCTCTTTCAGCTTTTGAAGCTTTCTTT. This codes for CASSSLSAFEAFF.

The V and J genes are TRBV5-1 and TRBJ2-7, with D possibly matching TRBD2 (6 bases). V was clipped by 0 bases and J by 0 bases, with 13 bases between them. This CDR3 region has 16 residues. CDR1 and CDR2 (germline): SGHRS, YFSETQ. The CDR3 DNA sequence: TGCGCCAGCAGCTTGGCCGCGTCTAGCGTCTCCTACGAGCAGTACTTC. Translating gives CASSLAASSVSYEQYF.

This chain links TRBV5-1 with TRBJ2-5, with D maybe TRBD2 (5 bases). The CDR3 loop spans 13 amino acids. The germline V and J ends were trimmed by 0 bases and 7 bases, with 10 bases remaining between them. Germline V CDR1 and CDR2: SGHRS, YFSETQ. DNA of the CDR3: TGCGCCAGCAGCTTGGCTGGCGGAGGGACCCAGTACTTC. This translates into CASSLAGGGTQYF.

This clone was detected only once. DNA for the CDR3: TGCAGCGTTAGGCCGGTAGCGGGAGAGGTGCAGTTCTTC. Protein sequence: CSVRPVAGEVQFF. The V gene is TRBV29-1, the J gene TRBJ2-1, with TRBD2 matching over 9 bases. The V segment lost 5 bases and the J segment 12 bases; nucleotides outside the gene matches: 11. The germline V gene encodes CDR1 SQVTM and CDR2 ANQGSEA. This CDR3 comprises 13 residues.

The chain links TRBV19 to TRBJ1-5; D is unclear. This CDR3 has 14 residues. Trimming pared 6 bases from V and 5 bases from J, leaving 14 bases between. The V gene's germline CDR1 is LNHDA and CDR2 SQIVND (reference sequence). The CDR3 loop is CASSSTSLYQPQHF. In nucleotides, the CDR3 is TGTGCCAGTAGCTCGACATCGTTGTATCAGCCCCAGCATTTT.

The rearrangement uses TRBV6-1 and TRBJ1-3; perhaps TRBD1 as D (5 bases). From germline, CDR1 is MNHNS and CDR2 SASEGT. Trimming took off 5 bases at V and 4 bases at J, with 15 bases between the two ends. CDR3 length: 15 residues. DNA of the CDR3: TGTGCCAGCAGTCCCGGAGGGGAATCCGGAAACACCATATATTTT. It specifies CASSPGGESGNTIYF.

This chain joins TRBV6-6 and TRBJ1-1; D unresolved. V shed 5 bases and J shed 11 bases, with 18 bases lying between them. CDR1 is MNHNY, CDR2 SVGAGI, per germline (reference sequence). CDR3 length equals 13 residues. The CDR3 loop is CASSPSMWARAFF. CDR3 sequence (DNA): TGTGCCAGCAGTCCCTCCATGTGGGCGCGGGCTTTCTTT.

The chain joins TRBV19 to TRBJ1-3; D gene ambiguous. The CDR3 contains 16 residues. Trimming removed 7 bases at V and 0 bases at J, with 16 bases between. CDR1 is LNHDA, CDR2 SQIVND, per germline (reference sequence). CDR3 nucleotide sequence: TGTGCCAGTATCGCGGTCCCGGGCCTCTCTGGAAACACCATATATTTT. Encoded protein: CASIAVPGLSGNTIYF. Drawing the rest from reference TRBV19 and TRBJ1-3, the complete variable domain is DGGITQSPKYLFRKEGQNVTLSCEQNLNHDAMYWYRQDPGQGLRLIYYSQIVNDFQKGDIAEGYSVSREKKESFPLTVTSAQKNPTAFYLCASIAVPGLSGNTIYFGEGSWLTVV.

CDR3 sequence (DNA): TGTGCCAGCGCTCGGGTTGGTCAGCCCCAGCATTTT. This translates into CASARVGQPQHF. The chain is built from TRBV6-5 and TRBJ1-5; D is unresolved. The germline CDR1 and CDR2 sequences are MNHEY and SVGAGI. This CDR3 spans 12 amino acids. Trimming removed 8 bases at V and 6 bases at J, with 11 bases between.

This rearrangement joins TRBV10-3 to TRBJ2-1, with D tentatively TRBD2 (6 bases). Germline V gives CDR1 ENHRY, CDR2 SYGVKD. CDR3 size: 16 residues. The germline V and J ends were trimmed by 2 bases and 0 bases, with 11 bases remaining between them. CDR3 residues: CAISENPAGSYNEQFF. The CDR3, as DNA: TGTGCCATCAGTGAGAACCCAGCGGGCTCCTACAATGAGCAGTTCTTC.